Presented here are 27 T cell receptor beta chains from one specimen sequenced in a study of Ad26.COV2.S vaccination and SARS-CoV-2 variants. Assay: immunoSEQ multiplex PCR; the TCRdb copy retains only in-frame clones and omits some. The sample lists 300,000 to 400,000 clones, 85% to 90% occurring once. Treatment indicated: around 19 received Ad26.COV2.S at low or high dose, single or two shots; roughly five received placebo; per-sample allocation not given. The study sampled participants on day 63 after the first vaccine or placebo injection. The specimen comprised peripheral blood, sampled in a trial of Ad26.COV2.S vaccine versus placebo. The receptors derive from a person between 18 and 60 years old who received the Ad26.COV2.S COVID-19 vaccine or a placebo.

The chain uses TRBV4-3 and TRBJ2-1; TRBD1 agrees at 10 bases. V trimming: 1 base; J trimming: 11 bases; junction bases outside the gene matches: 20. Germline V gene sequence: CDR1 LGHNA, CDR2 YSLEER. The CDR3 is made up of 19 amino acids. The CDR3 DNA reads TGCGCCAGCAGCCAAGGGTGGGACAGGGGATTCAGCGGGCCTCCCAAGCAGTTCTTC. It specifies CASSQGWDRGFSGPPKQFF.

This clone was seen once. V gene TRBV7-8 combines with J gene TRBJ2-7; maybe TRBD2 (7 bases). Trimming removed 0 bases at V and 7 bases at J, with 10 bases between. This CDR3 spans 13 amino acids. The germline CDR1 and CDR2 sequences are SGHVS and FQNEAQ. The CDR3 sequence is CASSLAGGPEQYV. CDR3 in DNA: TGTGCCAGCAGCTTAGCCGGGGGGCCAGAGCAGTACGTC.

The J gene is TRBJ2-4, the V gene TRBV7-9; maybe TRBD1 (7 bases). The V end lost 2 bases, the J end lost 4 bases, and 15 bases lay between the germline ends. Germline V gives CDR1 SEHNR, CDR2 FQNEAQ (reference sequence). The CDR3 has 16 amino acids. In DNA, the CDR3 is TGTGCCAGCAGCTTAACCCGGGCAGGGGGGAAAAACATTCAGTACTTC. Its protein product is CASSLTRAGGKNIQYF.

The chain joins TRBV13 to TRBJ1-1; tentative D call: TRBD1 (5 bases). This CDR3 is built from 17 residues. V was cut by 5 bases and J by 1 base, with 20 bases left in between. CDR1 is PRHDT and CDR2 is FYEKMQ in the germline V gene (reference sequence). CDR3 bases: TGTGCCAGCAGCCGACCCCATGCGGGACTGAAGAACACTGAAGCTTTCTTT. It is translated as CASSRPHAGLKNTEAFF.

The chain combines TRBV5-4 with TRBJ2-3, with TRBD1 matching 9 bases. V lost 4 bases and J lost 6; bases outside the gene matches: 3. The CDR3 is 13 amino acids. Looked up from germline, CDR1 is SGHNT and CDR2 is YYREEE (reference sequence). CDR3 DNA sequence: TGTGCCAGCAGCCGGGACAGGGAGGATACGCAGTATTTT. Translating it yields CASSRDREDTQYF.

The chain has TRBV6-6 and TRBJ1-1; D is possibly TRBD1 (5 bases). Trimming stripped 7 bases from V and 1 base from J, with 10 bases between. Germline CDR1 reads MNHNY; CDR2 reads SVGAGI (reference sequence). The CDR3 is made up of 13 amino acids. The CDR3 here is CASIDDRNTEAFF. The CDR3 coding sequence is TGTGCCAGCATCGACGACAGGAACACTGAAGCTTTCTTT.

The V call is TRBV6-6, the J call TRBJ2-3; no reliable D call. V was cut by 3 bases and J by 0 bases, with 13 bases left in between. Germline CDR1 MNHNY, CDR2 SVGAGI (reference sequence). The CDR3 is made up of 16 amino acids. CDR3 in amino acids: CASSYRVLFSTDTQYF. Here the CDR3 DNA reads TGTGCCAGCAGTTATCGTGTACTCTTCAGCACAGATACGCAGTATTTT.

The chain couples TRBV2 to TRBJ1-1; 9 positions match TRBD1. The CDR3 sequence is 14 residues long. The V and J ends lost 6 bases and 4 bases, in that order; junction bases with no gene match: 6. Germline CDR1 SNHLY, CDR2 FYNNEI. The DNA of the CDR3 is TGTGCCAGCAGAGCCGGGACAGGGACCACTGAAGCTTTCTTT. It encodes CASRAGTGTTEAFF.

The CDR3 DNA follows: TGTGCCAGCAGCACCCCGGGGGAACCCTCTGGAAACACCATATATTTT. Translating it yields CASSTPGEPSGNTIYF. The J gene is TRBJ1-3, the V gene TRBV7-2, with a weak D call TRBD1 (5 bases). Germline V gene lookup returns CDR1 SGHTA and CDR2 FQGNSA. Deletions cut 5 bases from V and 0 bases from J, with 14 bases between. The CDR3 has 16 residues.

CDR3 in amino acids: CASSLEQGSSYEQYV. The CDR3 coding sequence is TGTGCCAGCAGCTTGGAACAGGGTAGCTCCTACGAGCAGTACGTC. The V gene is TRBV5-5, the J gene TRBJ2-7, with a weak D call TRBD1 (6 bases). This CDR3 contains 15 residues. Germline V lookup: CDR1 SGHKS, CDR2 YYEKEE (reference sequence). Deletions cut 0 bases from V and 0 bases from J, with 10 bases between.

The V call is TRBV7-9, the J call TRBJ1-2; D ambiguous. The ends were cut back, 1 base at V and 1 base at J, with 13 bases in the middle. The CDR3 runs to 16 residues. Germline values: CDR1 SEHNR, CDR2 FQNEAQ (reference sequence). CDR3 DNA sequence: TGTGCCAGCAGCTTAGTATCTCGAGGGAGTAACTATGGCTACACCTTC. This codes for CASSLVSRGSNYGYTF.

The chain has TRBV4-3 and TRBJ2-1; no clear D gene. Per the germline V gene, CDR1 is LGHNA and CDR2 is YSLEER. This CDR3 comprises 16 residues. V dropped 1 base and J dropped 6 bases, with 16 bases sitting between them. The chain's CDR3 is CASSQAPRPGPNEQFF. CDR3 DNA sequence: TGCGCCAGCAGCCAAGCCCCTAGGCCCGGCCCCAATGAGCAGTTCTTC.

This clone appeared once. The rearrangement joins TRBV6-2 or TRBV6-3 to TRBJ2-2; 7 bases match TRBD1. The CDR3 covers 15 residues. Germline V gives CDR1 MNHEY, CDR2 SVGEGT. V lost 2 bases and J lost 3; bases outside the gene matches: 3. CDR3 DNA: TGTGCCAGCAGTTACCGAACAGGGGACACCGGGGAGCTGTTTTTT. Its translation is CASSYRTGDTGELFF.

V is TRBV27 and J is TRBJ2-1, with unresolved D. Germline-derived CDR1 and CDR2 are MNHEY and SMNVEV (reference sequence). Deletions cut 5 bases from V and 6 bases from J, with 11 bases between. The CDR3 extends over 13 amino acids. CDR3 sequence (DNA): TGTGCCAGCAGTACCGTGAACCCCAATGAGCAGTTCTTC. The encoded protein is CASSTVNPNEQFF.

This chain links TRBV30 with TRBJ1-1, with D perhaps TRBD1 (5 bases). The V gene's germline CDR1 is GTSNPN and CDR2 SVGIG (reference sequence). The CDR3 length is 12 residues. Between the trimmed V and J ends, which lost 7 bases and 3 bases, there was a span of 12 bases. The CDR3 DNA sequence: TGTGCCTCGGCGGGGGGTTACACTGAAGCTTTCTTT. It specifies CASAGGYTEAFF.

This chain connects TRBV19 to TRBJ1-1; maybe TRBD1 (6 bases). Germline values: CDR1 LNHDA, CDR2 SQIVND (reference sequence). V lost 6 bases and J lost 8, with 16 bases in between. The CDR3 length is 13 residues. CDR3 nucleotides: TGTGCCAGTAGAAGACAGGATAATCCCGAAGCTTTCTTT. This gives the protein CASRRQDNPEAFF.

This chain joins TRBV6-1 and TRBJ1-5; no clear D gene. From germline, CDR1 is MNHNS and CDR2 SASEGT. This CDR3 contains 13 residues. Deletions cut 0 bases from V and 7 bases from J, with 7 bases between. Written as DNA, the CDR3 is TGTGCCAGCAGTGAAGCGATCGAACAGCCCCAGCATTTT. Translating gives CASSEAIEQPQHF.

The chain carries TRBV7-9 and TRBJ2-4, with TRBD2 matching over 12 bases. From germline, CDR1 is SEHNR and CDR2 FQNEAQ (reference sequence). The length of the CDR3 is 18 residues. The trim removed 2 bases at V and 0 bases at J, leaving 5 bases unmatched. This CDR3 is CASSLLAGGPVAKNIQYF. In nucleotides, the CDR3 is TGTGCCAGCAGCTTACTAGCGGGGGGGCCTGTAGCCAAAAACATTCAGTACTTC.

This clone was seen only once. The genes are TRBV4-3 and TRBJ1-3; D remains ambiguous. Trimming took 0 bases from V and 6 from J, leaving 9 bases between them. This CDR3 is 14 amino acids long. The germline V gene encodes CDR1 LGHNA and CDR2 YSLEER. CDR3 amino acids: CASSQDHPENTIYF. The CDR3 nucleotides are TGCGCCAGCAGCCAAGACCACCCCGAAAACACCATATATTTT.

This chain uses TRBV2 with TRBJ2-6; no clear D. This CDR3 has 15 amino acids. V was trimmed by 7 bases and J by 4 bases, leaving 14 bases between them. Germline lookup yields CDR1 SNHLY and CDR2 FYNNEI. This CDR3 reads CASIYDRTGANVLTF. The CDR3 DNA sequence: TGTGCCAGCATTTATGACCGAACGGGGGCCAACGTCCTGACTTTC.

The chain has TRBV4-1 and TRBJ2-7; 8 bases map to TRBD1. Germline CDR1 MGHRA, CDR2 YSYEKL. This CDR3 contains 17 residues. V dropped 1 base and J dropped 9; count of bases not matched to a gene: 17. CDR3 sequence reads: CASSQAPGTGGQLGQYV. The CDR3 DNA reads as TGCGCCAGCAGCCAAGCCCCGGGGACAGGAGGACAACTGGGGCAGTACGTC.

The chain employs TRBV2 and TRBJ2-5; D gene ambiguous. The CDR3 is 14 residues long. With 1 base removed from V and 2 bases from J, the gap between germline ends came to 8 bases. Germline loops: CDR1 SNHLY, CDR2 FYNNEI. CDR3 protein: CASSEVREQETQYF. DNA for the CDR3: TGTGCCAGCAGTGAAGTTCGAGAGCAAGAGACCCAGTACTTC.

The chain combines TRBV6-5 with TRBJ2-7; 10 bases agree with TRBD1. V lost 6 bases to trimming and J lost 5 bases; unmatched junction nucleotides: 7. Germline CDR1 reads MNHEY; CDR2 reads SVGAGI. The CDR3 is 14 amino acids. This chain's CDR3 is CASRPDRGNHEQYF. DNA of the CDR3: TGTGCCAGCAGGCCGGACAGGGGGAACCACGAGCAGTACTTC.

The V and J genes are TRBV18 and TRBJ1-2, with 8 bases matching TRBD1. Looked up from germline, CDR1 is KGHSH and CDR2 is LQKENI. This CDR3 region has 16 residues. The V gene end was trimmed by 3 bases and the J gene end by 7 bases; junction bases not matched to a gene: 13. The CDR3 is CASSPSSQDRGSGYTF. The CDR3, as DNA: TGTGCCAGCTCACCGTCTTCTCAAGACAGGGGAAGTGGCTACACCTTC.

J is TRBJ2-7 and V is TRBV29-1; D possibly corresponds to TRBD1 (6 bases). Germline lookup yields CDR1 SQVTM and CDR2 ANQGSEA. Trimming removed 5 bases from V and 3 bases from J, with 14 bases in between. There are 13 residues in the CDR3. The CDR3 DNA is TGCAGCGTTCGGACAGAAGGAATCTACGAGCAGTACTTC. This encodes CSVRTEGIYEQYF.

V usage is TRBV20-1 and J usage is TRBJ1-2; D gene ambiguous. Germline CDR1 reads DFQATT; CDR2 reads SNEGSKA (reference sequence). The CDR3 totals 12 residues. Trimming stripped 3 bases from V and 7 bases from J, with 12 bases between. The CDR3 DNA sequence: TGCAGTGCTAGTTTGGAACTTTCTGGCTACACCTTC. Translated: CSASLELSGYTF.

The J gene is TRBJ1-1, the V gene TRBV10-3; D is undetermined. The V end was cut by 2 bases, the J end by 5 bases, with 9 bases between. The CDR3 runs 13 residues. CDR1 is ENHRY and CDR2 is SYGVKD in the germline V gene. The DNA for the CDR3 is TGTGCCATCAGTGAGGATCTTGGGACTGAAGCTTTCTTT. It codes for CAISEDLGTEAFF.